This T cell receptor (beta chain) was captured in a study of shared clonotypes between healthy human individuals. Study-wide background: Every donor yielded three CD4 naive, three CD4 memory, two CD8 naive and one CD8 memory plate. Study conclusions and caveats: Clonotypes shared by all four donors outscored non-shared clonotypes in generation probability. Measured sharing among donors was expected to vary with sequencing depth.

Comments on this clone: The antigen is not known.

This CDR3 contains 14 residues. Germline V lookup: CDR1 MDHEN, CDR2 SYDVKM. V was clipped by 3 bases and J by 0 bases, with 8 bases between them. Naive CD8 cells, CD45RO-negative and positively selected for CCR7, excluded terminally differentiated effector memory CD45RA+ cells. There were only Caucasian adults among the donors, and all lived in Nashville, Tennessee. TCRdb's table, derived via immunoSEQ multiplex PCR, lists solely in-frame clones and lacks some. The table shows around 2,000,000 clones, with just over 90% occurring only once. The chain couples TRBV28 to TRBJ1-1; D remains ambiguous. This receptor was obtained from a man younger than 35 in good health. Some clones in this sample may be carry-over from other donors' samples. Sequenced input: naive CD8+ T cells from PBMCs. Here the CDR3 DNA reads TGTGCCAGCAGTTTCCAGAGCATGAACACTGAAGCTTTCTTT. Its protein is CASSFQSMNTEAFF.